The following is a TCR beta chain sequence with its context. This sample is drawn from a study of blood T cell repertoires in COVID-19. About the study: There were acute and convalescent COVID-19 samples, and they came from the United States, Italy and Spain. The analysed material was cDNA or gDNA that came from T cells, B-cell-depleted T cells, or PBMCs.

V gave up 4 bases and J gave up 2 bases; unmatched junction bases: 11. The CDR3 totals 17 residues. Germline V gene lookup returns CDR1 SGDLS and CDR2 YYNGEE. Authors' methods: From reference gene primer amplification, estimates of nucleated cell counts were derived. Here immunoSEQ multiplex PCR was the method, and the copy in TCRdb shows in-frame clones only, minus some. That table is the source of V, J and clone size, and D and trimming were worked out from the DNA. The repertoire holds 290,000 or so clones, with about 89% as singletons. Sequencing was done on a sample of peripheral blood. This sequence originates from a woman in her twenties or thirties with COVID-19, enrolled during active disease. This chain uses TRBV9 with TRBJ1-1, with 10 bases fitting TRBD1. CDR3 DNA sequence: TGTGCCAGCAGCCACCCGATGGGGACAGGGGACAACACTGAAGCTTTCTTT. It encodes CASSHPMGTGDNTEAFF.